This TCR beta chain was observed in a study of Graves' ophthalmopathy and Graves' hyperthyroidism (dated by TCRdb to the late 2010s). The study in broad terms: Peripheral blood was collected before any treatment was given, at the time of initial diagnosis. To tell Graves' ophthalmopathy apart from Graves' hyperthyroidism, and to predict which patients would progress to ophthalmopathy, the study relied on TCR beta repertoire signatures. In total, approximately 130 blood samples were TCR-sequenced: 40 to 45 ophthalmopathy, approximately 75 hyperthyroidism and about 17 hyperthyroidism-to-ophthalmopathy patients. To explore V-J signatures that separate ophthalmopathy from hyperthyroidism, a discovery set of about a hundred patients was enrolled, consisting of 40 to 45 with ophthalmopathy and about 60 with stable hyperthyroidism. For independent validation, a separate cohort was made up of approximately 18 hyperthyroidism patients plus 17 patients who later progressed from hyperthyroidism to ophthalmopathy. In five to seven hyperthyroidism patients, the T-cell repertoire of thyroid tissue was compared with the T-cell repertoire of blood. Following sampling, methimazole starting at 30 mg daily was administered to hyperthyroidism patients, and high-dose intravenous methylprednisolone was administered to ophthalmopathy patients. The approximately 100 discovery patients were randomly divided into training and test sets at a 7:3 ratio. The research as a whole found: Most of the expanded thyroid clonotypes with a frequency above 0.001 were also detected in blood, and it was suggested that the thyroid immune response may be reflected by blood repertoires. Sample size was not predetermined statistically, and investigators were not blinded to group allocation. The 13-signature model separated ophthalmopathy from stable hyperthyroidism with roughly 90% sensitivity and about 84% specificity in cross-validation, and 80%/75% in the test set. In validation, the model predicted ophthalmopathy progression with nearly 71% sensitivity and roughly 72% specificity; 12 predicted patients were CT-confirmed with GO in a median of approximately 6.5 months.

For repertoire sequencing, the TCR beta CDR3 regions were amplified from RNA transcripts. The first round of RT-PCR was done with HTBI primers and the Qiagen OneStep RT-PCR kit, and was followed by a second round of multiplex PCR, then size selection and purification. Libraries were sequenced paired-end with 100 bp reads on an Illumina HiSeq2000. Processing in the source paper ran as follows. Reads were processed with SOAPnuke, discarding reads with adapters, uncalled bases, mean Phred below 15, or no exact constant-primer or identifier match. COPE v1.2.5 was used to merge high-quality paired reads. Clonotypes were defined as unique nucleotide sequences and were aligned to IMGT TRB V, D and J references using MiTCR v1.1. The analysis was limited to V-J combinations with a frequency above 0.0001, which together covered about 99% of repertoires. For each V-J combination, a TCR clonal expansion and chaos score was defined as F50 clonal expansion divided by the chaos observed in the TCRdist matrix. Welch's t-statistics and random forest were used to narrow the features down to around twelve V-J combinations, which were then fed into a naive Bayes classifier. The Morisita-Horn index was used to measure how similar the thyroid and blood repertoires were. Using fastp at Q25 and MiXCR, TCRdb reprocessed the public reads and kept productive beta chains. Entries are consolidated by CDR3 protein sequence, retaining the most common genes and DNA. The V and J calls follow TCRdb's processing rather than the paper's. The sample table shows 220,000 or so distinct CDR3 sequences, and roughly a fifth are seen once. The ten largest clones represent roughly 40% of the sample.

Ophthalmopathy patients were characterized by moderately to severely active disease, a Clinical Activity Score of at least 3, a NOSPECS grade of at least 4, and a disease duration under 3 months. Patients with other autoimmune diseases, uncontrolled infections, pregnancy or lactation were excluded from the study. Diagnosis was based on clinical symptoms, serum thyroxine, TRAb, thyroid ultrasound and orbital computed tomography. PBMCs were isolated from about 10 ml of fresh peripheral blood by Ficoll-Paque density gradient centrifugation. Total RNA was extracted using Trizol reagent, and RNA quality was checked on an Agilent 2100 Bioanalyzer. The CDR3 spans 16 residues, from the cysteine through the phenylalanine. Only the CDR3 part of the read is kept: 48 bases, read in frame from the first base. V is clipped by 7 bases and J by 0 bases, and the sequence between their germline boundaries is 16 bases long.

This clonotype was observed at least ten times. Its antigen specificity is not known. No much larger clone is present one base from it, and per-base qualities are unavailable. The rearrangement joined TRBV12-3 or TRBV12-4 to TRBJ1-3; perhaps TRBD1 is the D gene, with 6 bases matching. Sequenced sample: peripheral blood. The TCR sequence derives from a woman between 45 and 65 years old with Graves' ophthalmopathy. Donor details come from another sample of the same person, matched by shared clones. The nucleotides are TGTGCCAGCATCCAGAGGGGGGTCACCTCTGGAAACACCATATATTTT. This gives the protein CASIQRGVTSGNTIYF.